One sample yielded the 27 T cell receptor beta chains listed below, sequenced in a study of shared clonotypes between healthy human individuals. Here immunoSEQ multiplex PCR was the method, and the copy in TCRdb shows in-frame clones only, minus some. In the table there are more than 1.2 million clones, around 98.5% of which are singletons. Sequencing was carried out using naive CD4+ T cells sorted from blood. Described subset: CD45RA+ positively selected. These receptors were taken from a man aged 25-45 years in good health.

The chain uses TRBV28 and TRBJ2-7, with D possibly being TRBD1 or TRBD2 (5 bases each). The ends were cut back, 4 bases at V and 6 bases at J, with 16 bases in the middle. The V gene's germline CDR1 is MDHEN and CDR2 SYDVKM. This CDR3 comprises 14 residues. The chain's CDR3 is CASSSRQRVREQYF. CDR3 nucleotide sequence: TGTGCCAGCAGTTCAAGACAGAGGGTTCGCGAGCAGTACTTC.

In DNA, the CDR3 is TGTGCCAGCAGCAACAGGGGCTCCTACGAGCAGTACTTC. Translation gives CASSNRGSYEQYF. This rearrangement joins TRBV7-9 to TRBJ2-7, with 7 bases that match TRBD1. J lost 0 bases, V lost 5 bases, and 1 base had no gene match. Germline CDR1 reads SEHNR; CDR2 reads FQNEAQ (reference sequence). The CDR3 is 13 residues long.

This clone was seen just once. The chain employs TRBV25-1 and TRBJ1-4; D call uncertain. The CDR3 is made up of 14 amino acids. The germline gives CDR1 MGHDK, CDR2 SYGVNS. Trimming shortened V by 2 bases and J by 3 bases, and 7 bases separated the two germline ends. The CDR3 loop is CASSEPGPNEKLFF. CDR3 sequence (DNA): TGTGCCAGCAGTGAACCAGGACCTAATGAAAAACTGTTTTTT.

The V gene is TRBV14, the J gene TRBJ1-2; D not resolved. The CDR3 extends over 13 amino acids. V lost 0 bases, J lost 3 bases, and 5 bases lay in between. The germline gives CDR1 SGHDN, CDR2 FVKESK. The DNA for the CDR3 is TGTGCCAGCAGCCAAGACATTTACTATGGCTACACCTTC. Its translation is CASSQDIYYGYTF.

This clone is a singleton in its sample. J is TRBJ2-7 and V is TRBV9; D possibly corresponds to TRBD2 (7 bases). V lost 0 bases and J 1 base, leaving 11 bases between the germline ends. The germline CDR1 and CDR2 sequences are SGDLS and YYNGEE. This CDR3 spans 15 amino acids. In DNA form, the CDR3 reads TGTGCCAGCAGCGTAGCAGCGGGACATTCCTACGAGCAGTACTTC. Its protein is CASSVAAGHSYEQYF.

The chain recombines TRBV28 with TRBJ1-2; D call uncertain. Germline V CDR1 and CDR2: MDHEN, SYDVKM. The CDR3 loop spans 13 amino acids. The germline V and J ends were trimmed by 1 base and 6 bases, with 9 bases remaining between them. In DNA, the CDR3 is TGTGCCAGCAGTTTATATGTGGACGATGGCTACACCTTC. This sequence encodes CASSLYVDDGYTF.

This chain joins TRBV6-5 and TRBJ2-1; D is ambiguous. Germline-derived CDR1 and CDR2 are MNHEY and SVGAGI. This CDR3 is built from 13 residues. Trimming cost V 2 bases and J 7 bases, with 9 bases left between them. As DNA, the CDR3 is TGTGCCAGCAGTTACCGAAAAGATAATGAGCAGTTCTTC. Translating it yields CASSYRKDNEQFF.

The chain employs TRBV29-1 and TRBJ1-1; D possibly corresponds to TRBD1 (5 bases). From germline, CDR1 is SQVTM and CDR2 ANQGSEA. V lost 7 bases, J lost 1 base, and 16 bases lay in between. This CDR3 contains 14 residues. The CDR3 spells CSAKLTTENTEAFF. In DNA form, the CDR3 reads TGCAGCGCAAAGCTTACGACAGAGAACACTGAAGCTTTCTTT.

V gene TRBV5-1 combines with J gene TRBJ2-7; no clear D gene. Trimming took off 4 bases at V and 4 bases at J, with 6 bases between the two ends. The CDR3 sequence is 11 residues long. Germline V gene data show CDR1 as SGHRS and CDR2 as YFSETQ. The CDR3 here is CASSTPYEQYF. The DNA for the CDR3 is TGCGCCAGCAGCACCCCGTACGAGCAGTACTTC.

The chain carries TRBV15 and TRBJ1-1; 8 bases map to TRBD1. Per germline, CDR1 LNHNV and CDR2 YYDKDF (reference sequence). The V and J ends lost 0 bases and 2 bases, in that order; junction bases with no gene match: 8. CDR3 length equals 17 residues. CDR3 residues: CATSRERQGFPNTEAFF. Here the CDR3 DNA reads TGTGCCACCAGCAGAGAACGACAGGGGTTTCCCAACACTGAAGCTTTCTTT.

The chain couples TRBV6-5 to TRBJ2-1; possibly TRBD2 for D (5 bases). The CDR3 runs to 13 residues. Between the trimmed V and J ends, which lost 6 bases and 12 bases, there was a span of 18 bases. The germline V gene has CDR1 MNHEY and CDR2 SVGAGI. CDR3 loop: CASSSRGGAGQFF. CDR3 bases: TGTGCCAGCAGCTCGCGAGGAGGTGCGGGGCAGTTCTTC.

V and J are TRBV6-1 and TRBJ2-1; D uncertain. Germline loops: CDR1 MNHNS, CDR2 SASEGT. V was pared by 7 bases and J by 6 bases, with 16 bases between. The CDR3 covers 14 residues. The DNA for the CDR3 is TGTGCCAGCACCCTACTATATTCGGGCAATGAGCAGTTCTTC. It translates to CASTLLYSGNEQFF.

V is TRBV7-9 and J is TRBJ2-3; a weak D match, TRBD2 (6 bases). V was clipped by 6 bases and J by 2 bases, with 15 bases between them. The CDR3 runs 15 residues. From germline, CDR1 is SEHNR and CDR2 FQNEAQ (reference sequence). The chain's CDR3 is CASRLTGLNTDTQYF. The CDR3 coding sequence is TGTGCCAGCAGACTAACGGGACTTAACACAGATACGCAGTATTTT.

This sequence joins TRBV29-1 and TRBJ2-7; D call uncertain. The length of the CDR3 is 12 residues. Deletions cut 0 bases from V and 2 bases from J, with 5 bases between. Germline V CDR1 and CDR2: SQVTM, ANQGSEA. The CDR3 coding sequence is TGCAGCGTTGAAGATCACACCTACGAGCAGTACTTC. It codes for CSVEDHTYEQYF.

The V and J genes are TRBV5-3 and TRBJ2-1; D is unresolved. TRBV5-3 is an ORF, with its function uncertain. The CDR3 runs to 14 residues. The V end was cut by 8 bases, the J end by 0 bases, with 12 bases between. This CDR3 reads CASSPGSSYNEQFF. The CDR3 DNA is TGTGCCAGCAGCCCAGGAAGCTCCTACAATGAGCAGTTCTTC.

The chain is built from TRBV19 and TRBJ2-5, with unresolved D. Germline V lookup: CDR1 LNHDA, CDR2 SQIVND (reference sequence). V was trimmed by 5 bases and J by 3 bases, leaving 13 bases between them. The CDR3 is 14 amino acids. CDR3 sequence: CASSARVPKETQYF. The DNA for the CDR3 is TGTGCCAGTAGTGCCCGGGTCCCAAAAGAGACCCAGTACTTC.

The chain has TRBV7-9 and TRBJ2-7, with 8 bases that match TRBD1. The trim removed 5 bases at V and 4 bases at J, leaving 16 bases unmatched. This CDR3 spans 17 amino acids. Germline V gene data show CDR1 as SEHNR and CDR2 as FQNEAQ (reference sequence). CDR3 loop: CASSTGQGTPVWYEQYF. Written as DNA, the CDR3 is TGTGCCAGCAGCACTGGACAGGGAACCCCCGTTTGGTACGAGCAGTACTTC. Drawing the rest from reference TRBV7-9 and TRBJ2-7, the complete variable domain is DTGVSQNPRHKITKRGQNVTFRCDPISEHNRLYWYRQTLGQGPEFLTYFQNEAQLEKSRLLSDRFSAERPKGSFSTLEIQRTEQGDSAMYLCASSTGQGTPVWYEQYFGPGTRLTVT.

This clone was seen once. V and J are TRBV18 and TRBJ2-7; D might be TRBD2 (6 bases). Germline V gene sequence: CDR1 KGHSH, CDR2 LQKENI. The V end lost 3 bases, the J end lost 6 bases, and 18 bases lay between the germline ends. The CDR3 covers 15 residues. The CDR3 reads CASSPPGTPHGEQYF. Written as DNA, the CDR3 is TGTGCCAGCTCACCCCCCGGGACTCCACACGGCGAGCAGTACTTC.

V gene TRBV28 combines with J gene TRBJ1-2; 8 bases agree with TRBD1. CDR1 is MDHEN and CDR2 is SYDVKM in the germline V gene. The junction had 8 bases not matched to a gene; V was cut back by 7 bases and J by 4 bases. The CDR3 runs 14 residues. CDR3 coding DNA: TGTGCCAGCAAGGGGGAGGGGACAGGCTATGGCTACACCTTC. The encoded protein is CASKGEGTGYGYTF.

V usage is TRBV5-1 and J usage is TRBJ2-7; 9 nucleotides line up with TRBD1. The trim removed 5 bases at V and 2 bases at J, leaving 5 bases unmatched. The germline gives CDR1 SGHRS, CDR2 YFSETQ. This CDR3 contains 14 residues. The CDR3 nucleotides are TGCGCCAGCAGTGGGACAGGGACTGCCTACGAGCAGTACTTC. This gives the protein CASSGTGTAYEQYF.

The J gene is TRBJ1-4, the V gene TRBV6-1; the match to TRBD1 covers 8 bases. The CDR3 is made up of 14 amino acids. Germline V lookup: CDR1 MNHNS, CDR2 SASEGT. Unmatched junction bases numbered 6, after V lost 7 bases and J lost 5 bases. The CDR3, as DNA: TGTGCCAGCATTTCGGGACAGGCAAATGAAAAACTGTTTTTT. Translation: CASISGQANEKLFF.

The rearrangement uses TRBV2 and TRBJ1-5; D is unclear. The V end lost 4 bases, the J end lost 5 bases, and 12 bases lay between the germline ends. The CDR3 is made up of 14 amino acids. The germline V gene encodes CDR1 SNHLY and CDR2 FYNNEI. CDR3 bases: TGTGCCAGCAGTGTTTTCGGGTCGGATCAGCCCCAGCATTTT. Its translation is CASSVFGSDQPQHF.

The rearrangement links TRBV28 to TRBJ1-2; D remains ambiguous. The CDR3 is 14 amino acids. The germline V gene has CDR1 MDHEN and CDR2 SYDVKM. V lost 6 bases, J lost 3 bases, and 14 bases lay in between. Here the CDR3 DNA reads TGTGCCAGCAGCGGTCATAGTTCCCACTATGGCTACACCTTC. Protein sequence: CASSGHSSHYGYTF.

The V call is TRBV7-2, the J call TRBJ1-1; D remains unclear. The CDR3 is 12 amino acids. Trimming pared 5 bases from V and 7 bases from J, leaving 11 bases between. The germline gives CDR1 SGHTA, CDR2 FQGNSA. The CDR3 sequence: CASSILRGEAFF. In DNA, the CDR3 is TGTGCCAGCAGCATACTCCGGGGTGAAGCTTTCTTT.

The gene calls are TRBV7-9 and TRBJ1-4, with 8 bases identical to TRBD1. CDR1 is SEHNR, CDR2 FQNEAQ, per germline (reference sequence). J gave up 7 bases and V 3 bases, and 7 bases lay outside the gene matches. CDR3 length: 15 amino acids. The CDR3 spells CASSFLGQDVEKLFF. CDR3 DNA sequence: TGTGCCAGCAGCTTCTTGGGACAGGATGTTGAAAAACTGTTTTTT.

The CDR3 loop reads CASSLGAGGVEQFF. The CDR3, as DNA: TGCGCCAGCAGCTTGGGGGCAGGGGGCGTTGAGCAGTTCTTC. This chain joins TRBV5-1 and TRBJ2-1; TRBD1 matches at 8 bases. The V gene's germline CDR1 is SGHRS and CDR2 YFSETQ. This CDR3 has 14 amino acids. With 0 bases clipped from V and 9 bases from J, the junction kept 5 bases outside the gene matches.

V gene TRBV10-3 combines with J gene TRBJ2-3, with TRBD2 matching over 15 bases. V lost 11 bases to trimming and J lost 6 bases; unmatched junction nucleotides: 6. Germline V CDR1 and CDR2: ENHRY, SYGVKD. This CDR3 is 14 amino acids long. The CDR3 region has the DNA TGTGCCTCTGGACTAGCGGGAGGGCCGGATACGCAGTATTTT. This codes for CASGLAGGPDTQYF.